This T cell receptor (beta chain) is from a study of shared clonotypes between healthy human individuals. Study-level information: CD8 memory received one plate per donor, CD8 naive two, CD4 memory three and CD4 naive three.

Original methodology: Filtering differed, since immunoSEQ gave only junction sequences and no quality scores. Method: immunoSEQ multiplex PCR; TCRdb's copy keeps in-frame clones and lacks some. The V and J calls and clone size were taken over from that table, and D and trimming were inferred from the DNA. The table shows about 2.2 million clones, with about 92% occurring only once. Germline V gene lookup returns CDR1 MNHEY and CDR2 SVGAGI. Trimming removed 8 bases from V and 0 bases from J, with 16 bases in between. The CDR3 consists of 15 residues. CD8 cells regarded as naive lacked CD45RO, were positively chosen for CCR7, and omitted terminally differentiated effector memory CD45RA+ cells.

The chain links TRBV6-5 to TRBJ2-5; D call uncertain. The sequence came from a man aged 18 to 30 in good health. Some clones in this sample may be carry-over from other donors' samples. The sequenced sample was naive CD8+ T cells from PBMCs. The CDR3 protein is CASSPTPGYQETQYF. CDR3 nucleotide sequence: TGTGCCAGCTCCCCCACCCCCGGCTACCAAGAGACCCAGTACTTC.